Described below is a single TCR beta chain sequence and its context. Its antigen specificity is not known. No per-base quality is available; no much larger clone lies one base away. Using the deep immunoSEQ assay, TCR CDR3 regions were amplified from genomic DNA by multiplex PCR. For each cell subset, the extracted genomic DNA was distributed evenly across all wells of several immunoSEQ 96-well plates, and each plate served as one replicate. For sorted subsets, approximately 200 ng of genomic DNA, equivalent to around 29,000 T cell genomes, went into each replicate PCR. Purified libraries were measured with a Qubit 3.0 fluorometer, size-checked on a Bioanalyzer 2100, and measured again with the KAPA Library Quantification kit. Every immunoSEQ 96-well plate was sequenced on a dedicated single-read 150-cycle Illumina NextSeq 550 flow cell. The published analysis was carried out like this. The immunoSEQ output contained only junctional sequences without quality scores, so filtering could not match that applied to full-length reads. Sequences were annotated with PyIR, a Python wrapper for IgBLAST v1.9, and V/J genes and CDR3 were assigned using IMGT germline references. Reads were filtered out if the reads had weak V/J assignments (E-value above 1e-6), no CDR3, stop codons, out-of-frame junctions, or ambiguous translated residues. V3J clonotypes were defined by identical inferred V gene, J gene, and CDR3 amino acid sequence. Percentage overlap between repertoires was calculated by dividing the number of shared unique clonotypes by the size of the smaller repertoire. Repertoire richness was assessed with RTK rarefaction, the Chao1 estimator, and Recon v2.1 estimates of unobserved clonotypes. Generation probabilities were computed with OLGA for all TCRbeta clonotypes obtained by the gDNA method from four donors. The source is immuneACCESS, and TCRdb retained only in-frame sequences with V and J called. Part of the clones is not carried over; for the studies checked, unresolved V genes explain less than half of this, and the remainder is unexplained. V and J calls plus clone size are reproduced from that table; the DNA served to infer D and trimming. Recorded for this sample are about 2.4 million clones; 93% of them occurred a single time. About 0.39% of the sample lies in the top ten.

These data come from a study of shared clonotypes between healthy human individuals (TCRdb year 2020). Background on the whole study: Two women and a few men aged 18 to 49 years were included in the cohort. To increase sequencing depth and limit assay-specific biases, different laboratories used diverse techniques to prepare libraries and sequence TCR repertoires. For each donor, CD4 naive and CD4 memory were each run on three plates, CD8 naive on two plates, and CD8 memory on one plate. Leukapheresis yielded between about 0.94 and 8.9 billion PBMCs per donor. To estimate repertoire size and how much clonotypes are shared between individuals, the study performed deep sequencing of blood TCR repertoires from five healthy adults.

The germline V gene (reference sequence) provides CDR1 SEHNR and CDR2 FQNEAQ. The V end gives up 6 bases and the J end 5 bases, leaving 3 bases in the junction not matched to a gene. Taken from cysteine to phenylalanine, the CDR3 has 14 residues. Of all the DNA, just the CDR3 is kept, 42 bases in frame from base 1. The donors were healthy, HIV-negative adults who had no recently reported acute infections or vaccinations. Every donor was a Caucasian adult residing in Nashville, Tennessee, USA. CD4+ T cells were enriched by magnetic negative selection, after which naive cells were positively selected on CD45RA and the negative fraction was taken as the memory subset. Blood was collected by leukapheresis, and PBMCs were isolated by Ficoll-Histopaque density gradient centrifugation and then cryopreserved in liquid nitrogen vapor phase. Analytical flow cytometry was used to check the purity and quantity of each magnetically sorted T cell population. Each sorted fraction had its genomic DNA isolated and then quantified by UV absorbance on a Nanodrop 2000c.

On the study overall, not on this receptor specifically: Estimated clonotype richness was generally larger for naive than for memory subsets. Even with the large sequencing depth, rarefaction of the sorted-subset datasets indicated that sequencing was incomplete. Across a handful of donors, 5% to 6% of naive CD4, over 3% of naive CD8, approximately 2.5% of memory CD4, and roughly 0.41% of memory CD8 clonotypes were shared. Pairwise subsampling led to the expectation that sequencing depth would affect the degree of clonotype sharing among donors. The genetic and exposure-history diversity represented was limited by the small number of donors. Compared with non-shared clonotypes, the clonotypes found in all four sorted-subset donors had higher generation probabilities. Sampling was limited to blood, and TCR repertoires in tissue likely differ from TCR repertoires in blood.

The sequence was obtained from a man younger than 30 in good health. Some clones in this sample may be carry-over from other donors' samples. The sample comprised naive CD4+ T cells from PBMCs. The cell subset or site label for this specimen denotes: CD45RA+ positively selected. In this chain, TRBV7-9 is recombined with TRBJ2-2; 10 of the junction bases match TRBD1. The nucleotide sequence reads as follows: TGTGCCAGCAGAGAGGACAGGGGGACCGGGGAGCTGTTTTTT. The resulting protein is CASREDRGTGELFF. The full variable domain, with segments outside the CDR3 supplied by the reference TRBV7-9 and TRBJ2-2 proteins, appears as DTGVSQNPRHKITKRGQNVTFRCDPISEHNRLYWYRQTLGQGPEFLTYFQNEAQLEKSRLLSDRFSAERPKGSFSTLEIQRTEQGDSAMYLCASREDRGTGELFFGEGSRLTVL.